This TCR beta chain was recovered during a study of cytotoxic CD8 clonotypes in ibrutinib-treated CLL. Per germline, CDR1 SGHAT and CDR2 FQDESV (reference sequence). This CDR3 has 14 residues. V dropped 3 bases and J dropped 4; count of bases not matched to a gene: 1. Profiled with immunoSEQ multiplex PCR; TCRdb holds only in-frame clones, not every one. The sample records about 160,000 clones, about 84% being singletons. This clonotype was obtained from a human donor with chronic lymphocytic leukemia. This material consisted of PBMCs, taken after 24 months of ibrutinib treatment. The chain links TRBV11-1 to TRBJ2-1; 9 bases match TRBD2. Here the CDR3 DNA reads TGTGCCAGCAGCTTGACTAGCGGATACAATGAGCAGTTCTTC. As protein: CASSLTSGYNEQFF. Drawing the rest from reference TRBV11-1 and TRBJ2-1, the complete variable domain is EAEVAQSPRYKITEKSQAVAFWCDPISGHATLYWYRQILGQGPELLVQFQDESVVDDSQLPKDRFSAERLKGVDSTLKIQPAELGDSAMYLCASSLTSGYNEQFFGPGTRLTVL.